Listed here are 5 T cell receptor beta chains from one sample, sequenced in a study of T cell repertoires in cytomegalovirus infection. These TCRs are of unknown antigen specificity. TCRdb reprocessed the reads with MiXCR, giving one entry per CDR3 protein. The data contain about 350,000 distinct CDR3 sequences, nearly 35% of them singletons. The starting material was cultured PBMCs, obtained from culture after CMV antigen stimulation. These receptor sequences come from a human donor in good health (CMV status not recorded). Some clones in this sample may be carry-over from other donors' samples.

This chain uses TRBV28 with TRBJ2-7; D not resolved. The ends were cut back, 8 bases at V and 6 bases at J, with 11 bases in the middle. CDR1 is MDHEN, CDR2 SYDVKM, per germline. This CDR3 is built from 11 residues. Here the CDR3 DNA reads TGTGCCAGCGAGGATTCGGGCGAGCAGTACTTC. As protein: CASEDSGEQYF.

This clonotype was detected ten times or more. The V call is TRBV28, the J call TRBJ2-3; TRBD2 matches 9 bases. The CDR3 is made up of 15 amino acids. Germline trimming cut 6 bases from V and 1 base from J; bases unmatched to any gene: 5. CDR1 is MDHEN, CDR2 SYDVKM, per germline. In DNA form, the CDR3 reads TGTGCCAGCAGCTCACTAGCGGGTGGCACAGATACGCAGTATTTT. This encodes CASSSLAGGTDTQYF.

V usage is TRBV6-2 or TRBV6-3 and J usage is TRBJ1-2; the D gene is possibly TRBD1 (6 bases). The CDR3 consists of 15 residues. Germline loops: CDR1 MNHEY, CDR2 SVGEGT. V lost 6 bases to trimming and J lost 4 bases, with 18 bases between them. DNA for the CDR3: TGTGCCAGCAGATCCTGGGGGCAGACAATCTATGGCTACACCTTC. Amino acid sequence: CASRSWGQTIYGYTF.

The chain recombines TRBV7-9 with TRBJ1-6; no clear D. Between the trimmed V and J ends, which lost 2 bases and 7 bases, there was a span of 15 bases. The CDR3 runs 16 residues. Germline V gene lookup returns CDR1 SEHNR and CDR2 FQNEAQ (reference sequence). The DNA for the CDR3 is TGTGCCAGCAGCTTATTACAGCTGCGAGCGAATTCACCCCTCCACTTT. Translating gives CASSLLQLRANSPLHF.

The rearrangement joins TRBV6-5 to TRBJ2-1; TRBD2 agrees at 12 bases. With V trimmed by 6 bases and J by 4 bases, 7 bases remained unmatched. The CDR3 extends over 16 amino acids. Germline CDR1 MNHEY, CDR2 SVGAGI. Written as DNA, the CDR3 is TGTGCCAGCAGACCCGAGACTAGCGGGAGTTACAATGAGCAGTTCTTC. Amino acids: CASRPETSGSYNEQFF.